This T cell receptor (beta chain) was captured by sequencing in a study of OX40 agonist ivuxolimab in advanced cancers. Study-wide results and caveats: Clones of CD4+ and CD8+ blood T cells grew by week 6 at doses of 0.1 to 3.0 mg/kg.

The CDR3 loop spans 15 amino acids. Germline V gene sequence: CDR1 MNHEY, CDR2 SVGAGI. V gave up 3 bases and J gave up 7 bases, with 19 bases separating them. A remark on this clone: Its antigen is undetermined.

Some clones are missing from TCRdb's copy, which holds only in-frame ones; the method was immunoSEQ multiplex PCR. Found here are about 47,000 clones, around 88% of them singletons; the top ten hold around 37%. This sequence originates from an adult with an advanced solid tumor such as melanoma, head and neck, liver or kidney cancer. This sequence joins TRBV6-5 and TRBJ2-7; D perhaps matches TRBD2 (5 bases). Here the sequenced sample was CD4+ or CD8+ T cells sorted from blood, taken in a trial of the OX40 agonist ivuxolimab. CDR3 DNA sequence: TGTGCCAGCAGTTATAGCCTTAATGCACCGGGGGAGCAGTACTTC. Translation: CASSYSLNAPGEQYF.